The 15 T cell receptor beta chains below were found in one sample sequenced in a study of beta chain features in type 1 diabetes. Findings and limits, study-wide: Moderately but significantly shorter TCRB CDR3s were found in Type 1 diabetes patients in all four CD4+ subsets.

Expressed TCRB transcripts were sequenced after all isolated RNA was converted to cDNA. Method: immunoSEQ multiplex PCR; TCRdb's copy keeps in-frame clones and lacks some. The sample shows more than 300,000 clones, roughly 9.8% of them seen only once. These TCRs' antigens remain unknown. The sequencing sample was made of central memory CD4+ T cells from blood. The receptors derive from a man aged 25-40 years with type 1 diabetes.

The gene calls are TRBV27 and TRBJ2-1, with a weak D call TRBD2 (6 bases). There are 14 residues in the CDR3. V shed 8 bases and J shed 5 bases, with 16 bases lying between them. Germline CDR1 MNHEY, CDR2 SMNVEV (reference sequence). The CDR3 DNA follows: TGTGCCAGCTCACGACGACTAGTAGACAATGAGCAGTTCTTC. This translates into CASSRRLVDNEQFF.

This clone has just a few counts. J is TRBJ1-2 and V is TRBV7-2; D remains unclear. Looked up from germline, CDR1 is SGHTA and CDR2 is FQGNSA. V dropped 5 bases and J dropped 0 bases, with 13 bases sitting between them. The CDR3 contains 15 residues. The CDR3 region is CASSPRFGANYGYTF. Written as DNA, the CDR3 is TGTGCCAGCAGCCCCCGATTCGGAGCTAACTATGGCTACACCTTC.

The sample holds a few counts of this clone. The V and J genes are TRBV29-1 and TRBJ1-1; TRBD1 matches at 7 bases. Germline loops: CDR1 SQVTM, CDR2 ANQGSEA. The CDR3 runs to 13 residues. The J segment lost 0 bases and the V segment lost 8 bases, leaving 6 bases of the junction unmatched. The CDR3 sequence is CSTRGQLNTEAFF. CDR3 nucleotides: TGCAGCACCCGGGGACAGTTGAACACTGAAGCTTTCTTT.

This clone occurred a few times. J is TRBJ1-2 and V is TRBV28, with no clear D. The CDR3 is 15 amino acids. Germline V CDR1 and CDR2: MDHEN, SYDVKM. The V gene lost 6 bases and the J gene lost 2 bases, with 16 bases spanning the gap. The DNA for the CDR3 is TGTGCCAGCAGCACCTCGGGTCATAAGAACTATGGCTACACCTTC. Its protein product is CASSTSGHKNYGYTF.

The chain is built from TRBV5-4 and TRBJ1-2; D uncertain. Trimming removed 0 bases from V and 3 bases from J, with 9 bases in between. The V gene's germline CDR1 is SGHNT and CDR2 YYREEE (reference sequence). This CDR3 has 14 residues. The CDR3 loop is CASSLAGVDYGYTF. The DNA of the CDR3 is TGTGCCAGCAGCTTGGCCGGGGTCGACTATGGCTACACCTTC.

This chain joins TRBV11-2 and TRBJ2-1; D remains ambiguous. The germline V gene has CDR1 SGHAT and CDR2 FQNNGV. Trimming left V 6 bases short and J 6 bases short, with 12 bases between. The CDR3 is 13 residues long. CDR3 region: CASSLITGNEQFF. In DNA, the CDR3 is TGTGCCAGCAGTTTAATCACGGGCAATGAGCAGTTCTTC.

This chain uses TRBV7-9 with TRBJ1-2; a weak D match, TRBD1 (6 bases). V was clipped by 5 bases and J by 4 bases, with 20 bases between them. The germline V gene encodes CDR1 SEHNR and CDR2 FQNEAQ (reference sequence). The CDR3 extends over 16 amino acids. The CDR3 sequence is CASSPEQGGNFYGYTF. The CDR3 nucleotides are TGTGCCAGCAGCCCCGAACAGGGTGGGAATTTCTATGGCTACACCTTC.

There are many counts of this clone. V is TRBV30 and J is TRBJ2-5; no reliable D call. The V gene lost 4 bases and the J gene lost 7 bases, with 16 bases spanning the gap. The CDR3 is made up of 13 amino acids. CDR1 is GTSNPN, CDR2 SVGIG, per germline (reference sequence). The DNA for the CDR3 is TGTGCCTGGAATCCCGGGCCCAGACTGACCCAGTACTTC. This codes for CAWNPGPRLTQYF.

V and J are TRBV19 and TRBJ2-6; D uncertain. Germline assignment: CDR1 LNHDA and CDR2 SQIVND (reference sequence). Trimming pared 0 bases from V and 0 bases from J, leaving 9 bases between. The CDR3 spans 17 residues. The DNA of the CDR3 is TGTGCCAGTAGTATAGACACGGCAGCCTCTGGGGCCAACGTCCTGACTTTC. Amino acids: CASSIDTAASGANVLTF.

This chain joins TRBV9 and TRBJ2-7; possible D gene TRBD2, 6 bases. Trimming left V 0 bases short and J 3 bases short, with 10 bases between. CDR1 SGDLS and CDR2 YYNGEE come from the germline V gene. This CDR3 comprises 14 residues. The CDR3 nucleotides read TGTGCCAGCAGCGTAGGAGGACTAAACTACGAGCAGTACTTC. Its translation: CASSVGGLNYEQYF.

The chain carries TRBV7-8 and TRBJ2-7; tentative D call: TRBD2 (6 bases). Trimming shortened V by 2 bases and J by 2 bases, and 25 bases separated the two germline ends. This CDR3 comprises 19 residues. Germline V gene sequence: CDR1 SGHVS, CDR2 FQNEAQ. CDR3 in DNA: TGTGCCAGCAGCTTAATCAGGCGGGAAGGGTTGGGACCAACCTACGAGCAGTACTTC. Protein: CASSLIRREGLGPTYEQYF.

This chain's CDR3 is CASSFISLSNEQFF. The CDR3 coding sequence is TGTGCCAGCAGCTTTATTTCCCTCAGTAATGAGCAGTTCTTC. The chain links TRBV11-2 to TRBJ2-1; D gene uncertain. The germline CDR1 and CDR2 sequences are SGHAT and FQNNGV. The CDR3 runs 14 residues. The ends were cut back, 3 bases at V and 7 bases at J, with 13 bases in the middle.

This clone has ten or more counts. The chain joins TRBV27 to TRBJ2-4; the D gene is possibly TRBD1 (6 bases). The V end was cut by 11 bases, the J end by 8 bases, with 10 bases between. From germline, CDR1 is MNHEY and CDR2 SMNVEV (reference sequence). The CDR3 totals 10 residues. CDR3 loop: CAGDIHIQYF. The CDR3 DNA reads TGTGCCGGGGACATCCACATTCAGTACTTC.

The chain joins TRBV10-3 to TRBJ2-7, with D perhaps matching TRBD1 (8 bases). The CDR3 totals 12 residues. The V and J ends lost 6 bases and 5 bases respectively, with 11 bases between them. Germline assignment: CDR1 ENHRY and CDR2 SYGVKD. The CDR3 sequence is CAIRTGGDEQYF. The CDR3, as DNA: TGTGCCATCAGAACAGGGGGGGACGAGCAGTACTTC.

J is TRBJ1-1 and V is TRBV2; D gene ambiguous. This CDR3 has 12 residues. With 7 bases removed from V and 8 bases from J, the gap between germline ends came to 14 bases. The germline gives CDR1 SNHLY, CDR2 FYNNEI. The DNA for the CDR3 is TGTGCCAGCATCCTATCACAGCGAGAAGCTTTCTTT. This codes for CASILSQREAFF. Full variable domain (missing parts from reference TRBV2 and TRBJ1-1): EPEVTQTPSHQVTQMGQEVILRCVPISNHLYFYWYRQILGQKVEFLVSFYNNEISEKSEIFDDQFSVERPDGSNFTLKIRSTKLEDSAMYFCASILSQREAFFGQGTRLTVV.